One sample yielded the 13 T cell receptor beta chains listed below, sequenced in a study of blood T cells in healthy people across ages. With a J-beta primer mix and a sample-barcoded 5' primer, a second PCR ran about 6 to 11 cycles. TCRdb reprocessed the 5' RACE reads via MiXCR and lists one record per CDR3 protein. The sample shows fewer than 2 million distinct CDR3 sequences, about two fifths of them seen only once. What was sequenced was blood. These receptors all stem from a human donor in good health.

The chain links TRBV15 to TRBJ1-3; TRBD1 is a possible D gene (6 bases). V was trimmed by 0 bases and J by 0 bases, leaving 15 bases between them. This CDR3 has 18 amino acids. Per the germline V gene, CDR1 is LNHNV and CDR2 is YYDKDF (reference sequence). As DNA, the CDR3 is TGTGCCACCAGCAGAGATATAAGGACAGCCTACTCTGGAAACACCATATATTTT. This encodes CATSRDIRTAYSGNTIYF.

Points on this clonotype: The germline gene is not matched at one end of the junction; a read error may be the cause. This chain links TRBV29-1 with TRBJ1-1; D is unresolved. There are 13 residues in the CDR3. Germline V lookup: CDR1 SQVTM, CDR2 ANQGSEA. CDR3 DNA: TGCAGCGTTGAAGAGGCTCAGAACACTAAAGCTTTCTTT. As protein: CSVEEAQNTKAFF.

The chain combines TRBV7-9 with TRBJ2-5, with TRBD1 matching 9 bases. The DNA matches TRBJ2-7 better at its end, which makes the J call doubtful. The CDR3 has 13 residues. CDR1 SEHNR and CDR2 FQNEAQ come from the germline V gene (reference sequence). As DNA, the CDR3 is TGTGCCAGCCGCGGGACAGGGATTTACGAGCAGTACTTC. Protein sequence: CASRGTGIYEQYF.

The CDR3 loop reads CASSPRGSEAFF. The CDR3 nucleotides read TGTGCCAGCAGTCCTAGGGGGTCGGAAGCTTTCTTT. This rearrangement joins TRBV12-3 or TRBV12-4 to TRBJ1-1; D might be TRBD1 (6 bases). Trimming stripped 5 bases from V and 8 bases from J, with 12 bases between. The CDR3 covers 12 residues.

The chain has TRBV15 and TRBJ2-4; D ambiguous. Trimming cost V 3 bases and J 7 bases, with 16 bases left between them. The length of the CDR3 is 15 residues. In germline, CDR1 is LNHNV, CDR2 YYDKDF (reference sequence). The CDR3 loop reads CATSRDLRMNNIQYF. In DNA form, the CDR3 reads TGTGCCACCAGCAGGGATTTGAGGATGAACAACATTCAGTACTTC. The variable domain in full, completed from reference TRBV15 and TRBJ2-4, reads DAMVIQNPRYQVTQFGKPVTLSCSQTLNHNVMYWYQQKSSQAPKLLFHYYDKDFNNEADTPDNFQSRRPNTSFCFLDIRSPGLGDTAMYLCATSRDLRMNNIQYFGAGTRLSVL.

This clonotype was counted only a few times. The gene calls are TRBV20-1 and TRBJ1-2; TRBD1 is a possible D gene (5 bases). The V and J ends lost 2 bases and 3 bases respectively, with 19 bases between them. The CDR3 extends over 16 amino acids. Germline assignment: CDR1 DFQATT and CDR2 SNEGSKA (reference sequence). The CDR3 DNA reads as TGCAGTGCTAGATCGATTTCGCGACAGCCTTACTATGGCTACACCTTC. Residues: CSARSISRQPYYGYTF.

V and J are TRBV4-2 and TRBJ2-1; 7 positions match TRBD2. This CDR3 contains 18 residues. V lost 1 base to trimming and J lost 0 bases; unmatched junction nucleotides: 9. Per germline, CDR1 LGHNA and CDR2 YNFKEQ. The CDR3: CASSQGESGKSSYNEQFF. The CDR3 bases are TGTGCCAGCAGCCAAGGTGAAAGCGGGAAGAGCTCCTACAATGAGCAGTTCTTC.

The V gene is TRBV7-9, the J gene TRBJ2-5; D call uncertain. The J call could be wrong; TRBJ2-7 is a better fit for the DNA end. The CDR3 covers 12 residues. Germline-derived CDR1 and CDR2 are SEHNR and FQNEAQ (reference sequence). For the CDR3, the DNA is TGTGCCAGCAGCGTCGTTGGGTACGAGCAGTACTTC. This translates into CASSVVGYEQYF.

The rearrangement links TRBV5-1 to TRBJ2-6; 8 positions match TRBD1. This CDR3 comprises 17 residues. Trimming at V came to 1 base and at J to 0 bases, leaving 3 bases not matched to a gene. The germline V gene encodes CDR1 SGHRS and CDR2 YFSETQ. CDR3 loop: CASSLKTGVSGANVLTF. The CDR3 DNA sequence: TGCGCCAGCAGCTTGAAGACAGGGGTCTCTGGGGCCAACGTCCTGACTTTC.

In its sample, this clonotype was seen a few times. The V gene is TRBV10-3, the J gene TRBJ2-1, with D maybe TRBD2 (5 bases). With 6 bases removed from V and 13 bases from J, the gap between germline ends came to 16 bases. CDR1 is ENHRY and CDR2 is SYGVKD in the germline V gene. CDR3 length equals 12 residues. CDR3 sequence reads: CAISPSGETQFF. CDR3 bases: TGTGCCATCAGCCCCTCCGGGGAGACCCAGTTCTTC.

J is TRBJ2-5 and V is TRBV6-4; 7 bases map to TRBD1. This CDR3 spans 15 amino acids. Germline-derived CDR1 and CDR2 are MRHNA and SNTAGT. V was clipped by 6 bases and J by 4 bases; unmatched bases: 11. The CDR3 is CASSVQGTMGETQYF. The CDR3 DNA reads as TGTGCCAGCAGCGTACAGGGGACCATGGGAGAGACCCAGTACTTC.

The chain employs TRBV28 and TRBJ1-5; D is unresolved. Trimming left V 2 bases short and J 4 bases short, with 12 bases between. This CDR3 has 15 residues. Germline V gives CDR1 MDHEN, CDR2 SYDVKM. The CDR3 nucleotides are TGTGCCAGCAGTTTAGACATTATAGGTAATCAGCCCCAGCATTTT. It encodes CASSLDIIGNQPQHF.

This clonotype was observed at least ten times. The rearrangement joins TRBV3-1 to TRBJ2-5; D is possibly TRBD2 (6 bases). Per the germline V gene, CDR1 is LGHDT and CDR2 is YNNKEL (reference sequence). The CDR3 extends over 14 amino acids. The ends were cut back, 1 base at V and 2 bases at J, with 8 bases in the middle. CDR3 region: CASSQGTIQETQYF. CDR3 DNA: TGTGCCAGCAGCCAAGGGACTATACAAGAGACCCAGTACTTC.